Each of the 29 T cell receptor beta chains below was sequenced from the same sample in a study of T cell responses to AZD1222 COVID-19 vaccine (dated by TCRdb to the early 2020s). Library construction relied on the immunoSEQ multiplex PCR assay. Drawn from immuneACCESS, this table holds only the in-frame rearrangements with V and J called that TCRdb kept. Clones are partly lost; checked studies trace under half to an unresolved V gene and leave the rest unexplained. In all, the sample holds 120,000 or so clones, and approximately 88% of those were seen once. 7.6% of the sample goes to the ten largest clones. The sample's time point, from its label and the paper: baseline before first vaccination. The sample here was peripheral blood, taken on day 0 of AZD1222 vaccination. Receptors were obtained from an adult in good health.

The chain combines TRBV19 with TRBJ1-4, with D uncertain. The length of the CDR3 is 15 residues. The V end was cut by 7 bases, the J end by 7 bases, with 19 bases between. CDR1 is LNHDA, CDR2 SQIVND, per germline (reference sequence). CDR3 sequence (DNA): TGTGCCAGTACCCCTAGGTGGCCTTCCTTTGAAAAACTGTTTTTT. It translates to CASTPRWPSFEKLFF. The full variable domain, its missing parts supplied by reference TRBV19 and TRBJ1-4, is DGGITQSPKYLFRKEGQNVTLSCEQNLNHDAMYWYRQDPGQGLRLIYYSQIVNDFQKGDIAEGYSVSREKKESFPLTVTSAQKNPTAFYLCASTPRWPSFEKLFFGSGTQLSVL.

The chain uses TRBV7-7 and TRBJ2-3; tentatively, D is TRBD1 or TRBD2 (6 bases each). CDR1 and CDR2 from the germline V gene are SSHAT and FNYEAQ (reference sequence). The CDR3 extends over 16 amino acids. Trimming cost V 5 bases and J 6 bases, with 21 bases left between them. The CDR3 region is CASSAQLASRGDTQYF. DNA for the CDR3: TGTGCCAGCAGCGCGCAACTAGCTTCAAGGGGGGATACGCAGTATTTT.

The V and J genes are TRBV11-3 and TRBJ1-2; perhaps TRBD1 as D (6 bases). This CDR3 comprises 12 residues. The V end lost 4 bases, the J end lost 7 bases, and 10 bases lay between the germline ends. CDR1 SGHNT and CDR2 YENEEA come from the germline V gene. The CDR3 here is CASSSTGTGYTF. CDR3 coding DNA: TGTGCCAGCAGCTCAACAGGGACTGGCTACACCTTC.

The chain has TRBV10-1 and TRBJ2-1; weak D call: TRBD2 (5 bases). Germline CDR1 and CDR2: WNHNN and SYGVQD (reference sequence). CDR3 size: 16 residues. V lost 4 bases, J lost 2 bases, and 15 bases lay in between. CDR3 DNA: TGCGCCAGCAGTGTTGGTAGCGAGAGACCCTACAATGAGCAGTTCTTC. As protein: CASSVGSERPYNEQFF.

This clone has a single count. The chain joins TRBV9 to TRBJ1-1; D remains ambiguous. Germline-derived CDR1 and CDR2 are SGDLS and YYNGEE. The CDR3 runs 12 residues. V was shortened by 2 bases and J by 6 bases, with 8 bases between the two germline ends. CDR3 loop: CASSVNDAEAFF. The CDR3 coding sequence is TGTGCCAGCAGCGTGAACGACGCTGAAGCTTTCTTT.

This sequence joins TRBV5-1 and TRBJ2-1, with D hard to call. V dropped 2 bases and J dropped 9 bases, with 12 bases sitting between them. Germline lookup yields CDR1 SGHRS and CDR2 YFSETQ. The CDR3 is made up of 13 amino acids. This chain's CDR3 is CASSFSSTAEQFF. Here the CDR3 DNA reads TGCGCCAGCAGCTTCTCGTCGACGGCTGAGCAGTTCTTC. Supplemented by reference TRBV5-1 and TRBJ2-1, the full variable domain reads KAGVTQTPRYLIKTRGQQVTLSCSPISGHRSVSWYQQTPGQGLQFLFEYFSETQRNKGNFPGRFSGRQFSNSRSEMNVSTLELGDSALYLCASSFSSTAEQFFGPGTRLTVL.

This clone has only one observation. The rearrangement links TRBV14 to TRBJ2-3; D ambiguous. CDR1 and CDR2 (germline): SGHDN, FVKESK. The length of the CDR3 is 12 residues. V gave up 10 bases and J gave up 0 bases, with 8 bases separating them. DNA for the CDR3: TGTGCCACCGGGTCCAGCACAGATACGCAGTATTTT. Translating it yields CATGSSTDTQYF.

This chain joins TRBV19 and TRBJ1-2; no definite D call. The CDR3 runs to 14 residues. CDR1 and CDR2 from the germline V gene are LNHDA and SQIVND (reference sequence). Between the trimmed V and J ends, which lost 4 bases and 2 bases, there was a span of 11 bases. The CDR3 loop reads CASSRDGKNYGYTF. The CDR3 nucleotides are TGTGCCAGTAGTAGAGACGGCAAAAACTATGGCTACACCTTC.

CDR3 in amino acids: CSASTLDEQFF. CDR3 in DNA: TGCAGTGCTTCAACCCTGGATGAGCAGTTCTTC. This sequence joins TRBV20-1 and TRBJ2-1; D unresolved. This CDR3 region has 11 residues. V shed 5 bases and J shed 8 bases, with 10 bases lying between them. Looked up from germline, CDR1 is DFQATT and CDR2 is SNEGSKA (reference sequence).

The CDR3 nucleotides read TGTGCCAGCAGTTACTCGTTTGGTCGTGAAGCTTTCTTT. Protein sequence: CASSYSFGREAFF. The gene calls are TRBV6-2 or TRBV6-3 and TRBJ1-1; D is uncertain. The V gene's germline CDR1 is MNHEY and CDR2 SVGEGT. V was shortened by 0 bases and J by 7 bases, with 9 bases between the two germline ends. The CDR3 sequence is 13 residues long.

For the CDR3, the DNA is TGCGCCAGCAGCCAAGATAGGACAGCCCCATATGGCTACACCTTC. It specifies CASSQDRTAPYGYTF. V and J are TRBV4-1 and TRBJ1-2, with D perhaps matching TRBD1 (6 bases). The germline CDR1 and CDR2 sequences are MGHRA and YSYEKL. The CDR3 runs to 15 residues. The germline V and J ends were trimmed by 0 bases and 5 bases, with 13 bases remaining between them.

The chain combines TRBV4-3 with TRBJ2-3; D perhaps matches TRBD2 (5 bases). This CDR3 region has 14 residues. The V gene's germline CDR1 is LGHNA and CDR2 YSLEER. V shed 0 bases and J shed 1 base, with 5 bases lying between them. CDR3 sequence reads: CASSQEEGTDTQYF. The DNA of the CDR3 is TGCGCCAGCAGCCAAGAGGAGGGCACAGATACGCAGTATTTT.

The V gene is TRBV5-1, the J gene TRBJ2-2; D gene uncertain. The germline V gene has CDR1 SGHRS and CDR2 YFSETQ. Deletions cut 1 base from V and 0 bases from J, with 4 bases between. The CDR3 is made up of 14 amino acids. DNA for the CDR3: TGCGCCAGCAGCTTGCAGCCGAACACCGGGGAGCTGTTTTTT. This sequence encodes CASSLQPNTGELFF.

CDR3 sequence reads: CASSHTGSSYGYTF. CDR3 nucleotides: TGTGCCAGCAGCCACACCGGGTCGAGCTATGGCTACACCTTC. V usage is TRBV27 and J usage is TRBJ1-2; D is unresolved. CDR3 length: 14 amino acids. Trimming took off 6 bases at V and 4 bases at J, with 15 bases between the two ends. Germline V CDR1 and CDR2: MNHEY, SMNVEV (reference sequence).

The rearrangement joins TRBV25-1 to TRBJ1-2; D is uncertain. The germline V gene encodes CDR1 MGHDK and CDR2 SYGVNS. V gave up 5 bases and J gave up 4 bases, with 14 bases separating them. There are 14 residues in the CDR3. The CDR3: CASSTPSASYGYTF. The CDR3 DNA sequence: TGTGCCAGCAGTACCCCCTCGGCAAGCTATGGCTACACCTTC.

The rearrangement links TRBV6-2 or TRBV6-3 to TRBJ2-3; 10 nucleotides agree with TRBD2. Germline CDR1 MNHEY, CDR2 SVGEGT. Trimming at V came to 0 bases and at J to 0 bases, leaving 6 bases not matched to a gene. The CDR3 is made up of 18 amino acids. The CDR3 DNA reads as TGTGCCAGCAGTTACTCGAGTAGCGGGAGGTCTAGCACAGATACGCAGTATTTT. It yields the protein CASSYSSSGRSSTDTQYF.

V gene TRBV9 combines with J gene TRBJ2-3; D not certain. V was cut by 0 bases and J by 4 bases, with 9 bases left in between. Germline V gene data show CDR1 as SGDLS and CDR2 as YYNGEE. The CDR3 extends over 14 amino acids. Written as DNA, the CDR3 is TGTGCCAGCAGCGTAGCGGCCAGCTCAGATACGCAGTATTTT. It encodes CASSVAASSDTQYF.

CDR3 loop: CASSRQGTKQPQHF. The CDR3 bases are TGTGCCAGCAGCCGACAGGGAACCAAGCAGCCCCAGCATTTT. This sequence joins TRBV2 and TRBJ1-5; 7 bases align to TRBD1. The CDR3 contains 14 residues. Per germline, CDR1 SNHLY and CDR2 FYNNEI. With 6 bases clipped from V and 7 bases from J, the junction kept 9 bases outside the gene matches.

The chain carries TRBV27 and TRBJ2-2, with TRBD1 identical over 7 bases. This CDR3 has 15 residues. With V trimmed by 5 bases and J by 7 bases, 10 bases remained unmatched. Per germline, CDR1 MNHEY and CDR2 SMNVEV (reference sequence). CDR3 in DNA: TGTGCCAGCAGTCCCCGGACAGGCGACGGCGGGGAGCTGTTTTTT. It yields the protein CASSPRTGDGGELFF.

The V gene is TRBV27, the J gene TRBJ1-5; D unresolved. The V gene lost 2 bases and the J gene lost 4 bases, with 9 bases spanning the gap. CDR3 length: 14 amino acids. Germline V gene data show CDR1 as MNHEY and CDR2 as SMNVEV (reference sequence). The CDR3 protein is CASSLRADNQPQHF. The CDR3 coding sequence is TGTGCCAGCAGTTTAAGGGCAGATAATCAGCCCCAGCATTTT.

This clone appeared a few times. The chain is built from TRBV6-5 and TRBJ2-7; D call uncertain. Trimming took off 4 bases at V and 0 bases at J, with 7 bases between the two ends. The CDR3 totals 13 residues. Germline-derived CDR1 and CDR2 are MNHEY and SVGAGI. CDR3 sequence: CASSSDTSYEQYF. CDR3 coding DNA: TGTGCCAGCAGTTCCGACACCTCCTACGAGCAGTACTTC.

This chain connects TRBV15 to TRBJ1-4; D possibly corresponds to TRBD1 (6 bases). V dropped 3 bases and J dropped 0 bases, with 11 bases sitting between them. The CDR3 loop spans 16 amino acids. The germline gives CDR1 LNHNV, CDR2 YYDKDF (reference sequence). Here the CDR3 reads CATSRGGAATNEKLFF. The CDR3 DNA follows: TGTGCCACCAGCAGGGGGGGGGCGGCAACTAATGAAAAACTGTTTTTT.

The rearrangement uses TRBV2 and TRBJ1-2, with TRBD1 as a possible D gene (6 bases). V was pared by 6 bases and J by 8 bases, with 13 bases between. The germline CDR1 and CDR2 sequences are SNHLY and FYNNEI. CDR3 length: 12 amino acids. The CDR3 loop reads CASSGQRGGYTF. In DNA, the CDR3 is TGTGCCAGCAGCGGACAGAGAGGAGGCTACACCTTC. The variable domain in full, completed from reference TRBV2 and TRBJ1-2, reads EPEVTQTPSHQVTQMGQEVILRCVPISNHLYFYWYRQILGQKVEFLVSFYNNEISEKSEIFDDQFSVERPDGSNFTLKIRSTKLEDSAMYFCASSGQRGGYTFGSGTRLTVV.

The chain employs TRBV2 and TRBJ2-3, with TRBD2 matching 12 bases. The germline gives CDR1 SNHLY, CDR2 FYNNEI. The CDR3 is made up of 15 amino acids. The junction had 8 bases not matched to a gene; V was cut back by 8 bases and J by 5 bases. Written as DNA, the CDR3 is TGTGCCAGCCGGGGACTAGCGGGCTTGGGAGATACGCAGTATTTT. Translated, it gives CASRGLAGLGDTQYF.

The chain uses TRBV7-3 and TRBJ1-6; tentative D call: TRBD1 (6 bases). Germline V gives CDR1 SGHTA, CDR2 FQGTGA. Trimming shortened V by 0 bases and J by 8 bases, and 8 bases separated the two germline ends. The CDR3 is 14 amino acids. DNA for the CDR3: TGTGCCAGCAGCTTAACTCAGGGGTATTCACCCCTCCACTTT. Protein product: CASSLTQGYSPLHF.

The chain links TRBV6-2 or TRBV6-3 to TRBJ2-3, with 9 nucleotides matching TRBD2. CDR1 and CDR2 (germline): MNHEY, SVGEGT. The CDR3 loop spans 16 amino acids. The junction had 6 bases not matched to a gene; V was cut back by 5 bases and J by 0 bases. The CDR3: CASSRRSGRSTDTQYF. CDR3 coding DNA: TGTGCCAGCAGTCGAAGGAGCGGGAGGAGCACAGATACGCAGTATTTT.

The rearrangement joins TRBV10-1 to TRBJ2-3; 8 bases map to TRBD1. V lost 8 bases and J lost 2; bases outside the gene matches: 6. Germline values: CDR1 WNHNN, CDR2 SYGVQD (reference sequence). This CDR3 comprises 14 residues. The CDR3 sequence is CASSRTGSTDTQYF. Here the CDR3 DNA reads TGCGCCAGCTCGCGGACAGGGTCCACAGATACGCAGTATTTT.

Written as DNA, the CDR3 is TGCAGCGCCGAACAGGGGGATAGTGAAAAACTGTTTTTT. It specifies CSAEQGDSEKLFF. This chain connects TRBV29-1 to TRBJ1-4; 8 bases agree with TRBD1. From germline, CDR1 is SQVTM and CDR2 ANQGSEA. This CDR3 is built from 13 residues. The V segment lost 7 bases and the J segment 7 bases; nucleotides outside the gene matches: 8.

The CDR3 DNA follows: TGTGCCAGCAGCTTAGGCGACAGGGCTACAGATACGCAGTATTTT. Translation gives CASSLGDRATDTQYF. This chain links TRBV7-9 with TRBJ2-3, with 7 positions matching TRBD1. CDR1 and CDR2 from the germline V gene are SEHNR and FQNEAQ (reference sequence). V was clipped by 1 base and J by 3 bases; unmatched bases: 4. The CDR3 runs to 15 residues.